Following are 2 T cell receptor beta chains from one sample sequenced in a study of shared T cell receptors in the human thymus. The protocol was immunoSEQ multiplex PCR, while the TCRdb copy is restricted to in-frame clones and leaves out a portion. Among some 700,000 clones listed, 70% to 90% were seen once. This sample was also put to use in a study of human thymus T cells.

The sequenced material came from thymocytes. The receptors stem from a girl less than two years old with a congenital heart defect.

Details on this clone: The sample contains more than one DNA sequence encoding this CDR3. The chain joins TRBV4-1 to TRBJ2-1; 9 positions agree with TRBD2. This CDR3 is built from 16 residues. From germline, CDR1 is MGHRA and CDR2 YSYEKL. J was trimmed by 9 bases and V by 0 bases; bases with no gene match: 9. The CDR3 loop is CASSQELRGGFSEQFF. In DNA, the CDR3 is TGCGCCAGCAGCCAAGAACTGCGGGGGGGCTTCAGTGAGCAGTTCTTC.

The chain combines TRBV2 with TRBJ2-1; the D gene is possibly TRBD2 (6 bases). Per the germline V gene, CDR1 is SNHLY and CDR2 is FYNNEI. The CDR3 contains 14 residues. Trimming took 6 bases from V and 6 from J, leaving 15 bases between them. This CDR3 reads CASRTWGVSNEQFF. The CDR3, as DNA: TGTGCCAGCAGGACCTGGGGGGTAAGCAATGAGCAGTTCTTC.